The 11 T cell receptor beta chains reported below all come from one sample, sequenced in a study of liver allograft versus peripheral blood T cells. Study-level information: Transplanted-liver and recipient peripheral blood T cell receptor repertoires were compared.

TCRdb analysed the reads with MiXCR anew, one entry per CDR3 protein. The profile shows 5,000 to 7,000 distinct CDR3 sequences, roughly 17% of them singletons. The receptors were gathered from a human patient who had a liver transplant. Some T cells may be the graft donor's.

By share of the sample, this clonotype is medium-sized. This chain uses TRBV19 with TRBJ1-4, with D perhaps TRBD1 (6 bases). Germline-derived CDR1 and CDR2 are LNHDA and SQIVND (reference sequence). This CDR3 is built from 14 residues. Between the trimmed V and J ends, which lost 5 bases and 3 bases, there was a span of 10 bases. CDR3 residues: CASSHNRANEKLFF. In DNA, the CDR3 is TGTGCCAGTAGTCATAACAGGGCTAATGAAAAACTGTTTTTT.

V and J are TRBV12-3 or TRBV12-4 and TRBJ1-1; weak D call: TRBD1 (5 bases). V gave up 7 bases and J gave up 3 bases, with 15 bases separating them. This CDR3 is 14 amino acids long. The CDR3 region has the DNA TGTGCCAGCACTTTTATGGGGGGGGACACTGAAGCTTTCTTT. Its protein product is CASTFMGGDTEAFF.

This clonotype rates as medium-sized (0.01 to 0.1%). CDR3 DNA sequence: TGTGCCAGCAGTTATGGACAGGGGAGTATTGGCGGGGAGCTGTTTTTT. Protein product: CASSYGQGSIGGELFF. The rearrangement uses TRBV6-2 or TRBV6-3 and TRBJ2-2, with 9 bases fitting TRBD1. CDR3 length: 16 amino acids. From germline, CDR1 is MNHEY and CDR2 SVGEGT. V lost 3 bases to trimming and J lost 7 bases; unmatched junction nucleotides: 9.

This clonotype is termed medium-sized. The J gene is TRBJ1-2, the V gene TRBV3-2; the D call of TRBD1 is as the table states it, not checked on the DNA. TRBV3-2 is reported as a pseudogene. CDR3 length: 15 amino acids. The CDR3 coding sequence is TGTGCCAGCAGCCAAGATGGACAGGGGGCGTATGGCTACACCTTC. This sequence encodes CASSQDGQGAYGYTF.

Within the sample, this clonotype is medium-sized. This chain connects TRBV6-1 to TRBJ1-2; 8 bases agree with TRBD1. Looked up from germline, CDR1 is MNHNS and CDR2 is SASEGT. With 8 bases clipped from V and 8 bases from J, the junction kept 13 bases outside the gene matches. The CDR3 contains 14 residues. This CDR3 is CASLNRQGAEGYTF. The CDR3 nucleotides are TGTGCCAGCCTGAATCGGCAGGGGGCAGAGGGCTACACCTTC.

This clonotype was seen repeatedly, ten times or more. CDR3 protein: CASSLRLTGATEAFF. In nucleotides, the CDR3 is TGTGCCAGCAGTTTGCGCCTTACAGGGGCTACTGAAGCTTTCTTT. V gene TRBV12-3 or TRBV12-4 combines with J gene TRBJ1-1; 7 nucleotides match TRBD1. There are 15 residues in the CDR3. With 3 bases clipped from V and 5 bases from J, the junction kept 9 bases outside the gene matches.

By sample fraction, this clonotype is medium-sized (0.01 to 0.1%). The chain recombines TRBV9 with TRBJ1-1, with D possibly being TRBD1 (6 bases). The CDR3 contains 14 residues. V shed 0 bases and J shed 5 bases, with 11 bases lying between them. In germline, CDR1 is SGDLS, CDR2 YYNGEE. CDR3: CASSVAGVGTEAFF. The CDR3 coding sequence is TGTGCCAGCAGCGTAGCAGGGGTGGGAACTGAAGCTTTCTTT.

This clonotype was observed a handful of times. The rearrangement links TRBV20-1 to TRBJ1-5, with 7 nucleotides matching TRBD1. V shed 6 bases and J 3 bases; nucleotides not matched to a gene: 5. CDR3 length equals 13 residues. Germline V gene lookup returns CDR1 DFQATT and CDR2 SNEGSKA (reference sequence). The CDR3 coding sequence is TGCAGTGCATCGACAGGGATCAATCAGCCCCAGCATTTT. Translated: CSASTGINQPQHF.

By sample fraction, this clonotype is medium-sized. V gene TRBV7-2 combines with J gene TRBJ1-6; 7 bases line up with TRBD1. Germline CDR1 is SGHTA and CDR2 is FQGNSA. This CDR3 has 18 residues. V shed 4 bases and J 0 bases; nucleotides not matched to a gene: 9. CDR3 protein: CASSYGQETSSYNSPLHF. In DNA form, the CDR3 reads TGTGCCAGCAGCTACGGACAGGAGACAAGCTCCTATAATTCACCCCTCCACTTT.

The rearrangement joins TRBV20-1 to TRBJ1-2; TRBD1 matches 8 bases. The V gene's germline CDR1 is DFQATT and CDR2 SNEGSKA (reference sequence). CDR3 size: 19 residues. Losses at the gene ends were 0 bases for V and 3 bases for J; bases not matched to a gene: 18. The CDR3 here is CSARDARPIQGAHYYGYTF. The DNA of the CDR3 is TGCAGTGCTAGAGATGCGCGCCCCATCCAGGGGGCTCACTACTATGGCTACACCTTC.

By sample share, this clonotype is medium-sized. V is TRBV6-1 and J is TRBJ1-2; 9 bases are shared with TRBD1. CDR3 length: 13 amino acids. Germline V gene data show CDR1 as MNHNS and CDR2 as SASEGT. V shed 1 base and J 6 bases; nucleotides not matched to a gene: 0. In nucleotides, the CDR3 is TGTGCCAGCAGTGAAGGGACAGGGGATGGCTACACCTTC. Protein: CASSEGTGDGYTF.